One sample yielded the 20 T cell receptor beta chains listed below, sequenced in a study of blood T cell repertoires in COVID-19. The data were produced by immunoSEQ multiplex PCR, yet TCRdb's version contains in-frame clones alone and is incomplete. The data show 250,000 to 300,000 clones, around 90% seen once. Sequencing input: peripheral blood. The origin of the receptors is a woman in her twenties or thirties with acute or convalescent COVID-19.

This chain links TRBV5-6 with TRBJ2-7, with TRBD1 matching over 7 bases. V lost 9 bases to trimming and J lost 2 bases; unmatched junction nucleotides: 14. CDR1 and CDR2 (germline): SGHDT, YYEEEE. The length of the CDR3 is 15 residues. This chain's CDR3 is CANTNRDRDPYEQYF. CDR3 coding DNA: TGTGCCAACACGAACCGGGACAGAGACCCCTACGAGCAGTACTTC.

For the CDR3, the DNA is TGTGCCAGCAGCCCAGAGGGGGGGGTCACTGAAGCTTTCTTT. As protein: CASSPEGGVTEAFF. This chain uses TRBV7-9 with TRBJ1-1, with D possibly TRBD1 on 6 matching bases. There are 14 residues in the CDR3. The V and J ends lost 5 bases and 4 bases respectively, with 14 bases between them. Germline CDR1 and CDR2: SEHNR and FQNEAQ (reference sequence).

The chain links TRBV19 to TRBJ1-4; 7 bases match TRBD1. J lost 7 bases, V lost 1 base, and 6 bases had no gene match. The CDR3 runs to 15 residues. Germline lookup yields CDR1 LNHDA and CDR2 SQIVND (reference sequence). The CDR3 nucleotides are TGTGCCAGTAGTATAGGAGGGGGCGCGAGTGAAAAACTGTTTTTT. Translation: CASSIGGGASEKLFF.

The chain has TRBV19 and TRBJ2-2; 7 bases match TRBD1. Unmatched junction bases numbered 7, after V lost 3 bases and J lost 3 bases. The CDR3 length is 16 residues. Germline V lookup: CDR1 LNHDA, CDR2 SQIVND (reference sequence). CDR3 nucleotides: TGTGCCAGTAGTATCGTGACAGGGTTAGACACCGGGGAGCTGTTTTTT. It translates to CASSIVTGLDTGELFF.

The rearrangement joins TRBV27 to TRBJ2-5, with 12 nucleotides matching TRBD2. Germline CDR1 and CDR2: MNHEY and SMNVEV (reference sequence). V lost 8 bases, J lost 5 bases, and 9 bases stayed unmatched. CDR3 length: 15 amino acids. The CDR3 nucleotides read TGTGCCAGCTCCTCTAGCGGGAGGGCCGCGGAGACCCAGTACTTC. The encoded protein is CASSSSGRAAETQYF.

This chain uses TRBV5-1 with TRBJ2-3; 7 bases agree with TRBD2. Germline-derived CDR1 and CDR2 are SGHRS and YFSETQ. Trimming at V came to 7 bases and at J to 2 bases, leaving 7 bases not matched to a gene. This CDR3 is built from 14 residues. CDR3 sequence reads: CASSSGTITDTQYF. In DNA, the CDR3 is TGCGCCAGCTCTTCCGGGACTATCACAGATACGCAGTATTTT. Based on the CDR3 plus reference TRBV5-1 and TRBJ2-3, the full variable domain is KAGVTQTPRYLIKTRGQQVTLSCSPISGHRSVSWYQQTPGQGLQFLFEYFSETQRNKGNFPGRFSGRQFSNSRSEMNVSTLELGDSALYLCASSSGTITDTQYFGPGTRLTVL.

This clone has more than one count but fewer than ten. The CDR3 sequence is CATSDHPTGRDTEAFF. CDR3 bases: TGTGCCACCAGTGATCATCCGACCGGGAGGGACACTGAAGCTTTCTTT. The chain joins TRBV24-1 to TRBJ1-1; D not resolved. Germline-derived CDR1 and CDR2 are KGHDR and SFDVKD. V was clipped by 3 bases and J by 3 bases, with 16 bases between them. The CDR3 runs to 16 residues.

The chain combines TRBV19 with TRBJ1-4, with 10 bases matching TRBD1. Germline CDR1 reads LNHDA; CDR2 reads SQIVND (reference sequence). Unmatched junction bases numbered 8, after V lost 10 bases and J lost 6 bases. This CDR3 has 14 amino acids. CDR3 region: CATSETGGDEKLFF. CDR3 coding DNA: TGTGCCACAAGCGAGACAGGGGGCGATGAAAAACTGTTTTTT.

The V gene is TRBV19, the J gene TRBJ1-1; D is perhaps TRBD1 (6 bases). V was pared by 6 bases and J by 1 base, with 12 bases between. This CDR3 has 14 amino acids. In germline, CDR1 is LNHDA, CDR2 SQIVND (reference sequence). The CDR3 sequence: CASRQGMGNTEAFF. In DNA form, the CDR3 reads TGTGCCAGTAGACAGGGAATGGGGAACACTGAAGCTTTCTTT.

This rearrangement joins TRBV5-1 to TRBJ2-3; D is ambiguous. Between the trimmed V and J ends, which lost 2 bases and 1 base, there was a span of 11 bases. The CDR3 length is 15 residues. Germline V gene lookup returns CDR1 SGHRS and CDR2 YFSETQ. The CDR3 nucleotides read TGCGCCAGCAGCTTAACAGAATACCGCACAGATACGCAGTATTTT. Protein sequence: CASSLTEYRTDTQYF.

This clone turned up a few times. The V and J genes are TRBV19 and TRBJ2-1, with a weak D call TRBD1 (5 bases). The V gene's germline CDR1 is LNHDA and CDR2 SQIVND (reference sequence). The CDR3 loop spans 16 amino acids. Trimming cost V 5 bases and J 0 bases, with 14 bases left between them. CDR3 nucleotide sequence: TGTGCCAGTAGTCTGGACACTTTGAGCTCCTACAATGAGCAGTTCTTC. Encoded protein: CASSLDTLSSYNEQFF.

The chain has TRBV5-1 and TRBJ2-4; 8 bases are shared with TRBD2. After removal of 0 bases from V and 8 bases from J, the junction contained 19 bases not matched to a gene. Germline-derived CDR1 and CDR2 are SGHRS and YFSETQ. The CDR3 contains 19 residues. The CDR3 DNA reads TGCGCCAGCAGCTTGGGGCACTCCGGACTAGCCCTTAGGTCTGACATTCAGTACTTC. Translating gives CASSLGHSGLALRSDIQYF.

The chain has TRBV20-1 and TRBJ2-7; 7 bases agree with TRBD1. Germline V CDR1 and CDR2: DFQATT, SNEGSKA (reference sequence). The CDR3 sequence is 14 residues long. V lost 4 bases and J lost 3; bases outside the gene matches: 9. CDR3 protein: CSATEQGSIYEQYF. CDR3 DNA sequence: TGCAGTGCTACTGAACAGGGGTCAATCTACGAGCAGTACTTC.

The chain is built from TRBV6-2 or TRBV6-3 and TRBJ2-1; no clear D gene. The CDR3 length is 15 residues. CDR1 is MNHEY, CDR2 SVGEGT, per germline. The germline V and J ends were trimmed by 1 base and 0 bases, with 7 bases remaining between them. CDR3 in amino acids: CASSYLQPSYNEQFF. CDR3 DNA: TGTGCCAGCAGTTACTTACAGCCCTCCTACAATGAGCAGTTCTTC.

This clone was picked up a small number of times. The chain recombines TRBV13 with TRBJ2-7, with no clear D. Trimming stripped 1 base from V and 2 bases from J, with 9 bases between. This CDR3 is 14 amino acids long. The germline gives CDR1 PRHDT, CDR2 FYEKMQ (reference sequence). The DNA for the CDR3 is TGTGCCAGCAGCTTAGCTAGTAAGCCCTACGAGCAGTACTTC. Its protein product is CASSLASKPYEQYF. Based on the CDR3 plus reference TRBV13 and TRBJ2-7, the full variable domain is AAGVIQSPRHLIKEKRETATLKCYPIPRHDTVYWYQQGPGQDPQFLISFYEKMQSDKGSIPDRFSAQQFSDYHSELNMSSLELGDSALYFCASSLASKPYEQYFGPGTRLTVT.

This chain joins TRBV4-3 and TRBJ2-1; 8 nucleotides line up with TRBD2. This CDR3 region has 18 residues. CDR1 is LGHNA and CDR2 is YSLEER in the germline V gene. V was clipped by 0 bases and J by 0 bases; unmatched bases: 7. The CDR3 spells CASSQDSLAGVSYNEQFF. The DNA for the CDR3 is TGCGCCAGCAGCCAAGATAGCCTAGCGGGTGTCTCCTACAATGAGCAGTTCTTC.

The gene calls are TRBV11-2 and TRBJ2-5; a possible D gene is TRBD2 (5 bases). CDR3 length equals 15 residues. CDR1 is SGHAT and CDR2 is FQNNGV in the germline V gene. V was pared by 5 bases and J by 2 bases, with 15 bases between. The DNA of the CDR3 is TGTGCCAGCAGCGCCAGACTGTCGGGGCAAGAGACCCAGTACTTC. As protein: CASSARLSGQETQYF.

This clone has just one count. The rearrangement links TRBV7-6 to TRBJ1-1, with D perhaps TRBD1 (5 bases). Trimming left V 2 bases short and J 0 bases short, with 16 bases between. This CDR3 region has 17 residues. CDR1 and CDR2 (germline): SGHVS, FNYEAQ. The CDR3 loop is CASSLSPQTVMNTEAFF. For the CDR3, the DNA is TGTGCCAGCAGCTTAAGCCCGCAGACAGTTATGAACACTGAAGCTTTCTTT.

This clone has a handful of counts. The CDR3 here is CASSIGSSSGANVLTF. DNA for the CDR3: TGTGCCAGTAGTATAGGAAGTAGCTCTGGGGCCAACGTCCTGACTTTC. The V call is TRBV19, the J call TRBJ2-6; no clear D gene. V was trimmed by 1 base and J by 0 bases, leaving 7 bases between them. Looked up from germline, CDR1 is LNHDA and CDR2 is SQIVND (reference sequence). This CDR3 is built from 16 residues.

J is TRBJ2-2 and V is TRBV30, with D perhaps matching TRBD1 (6 bases). V lost 3 bases and J 9 bases, leaving 14 bases between the germline ends. Germline V lookup: CDR1 GTSNPN, CDR2 SVGIG (reference sequence). The CDR3 spans 13 residues. The CDR3 DNA reads TGTGCCTGGAGGGAACAGGGCCTAAGGGAGCTGTTTTTT. Its translation: CAWREQGLRELFF.